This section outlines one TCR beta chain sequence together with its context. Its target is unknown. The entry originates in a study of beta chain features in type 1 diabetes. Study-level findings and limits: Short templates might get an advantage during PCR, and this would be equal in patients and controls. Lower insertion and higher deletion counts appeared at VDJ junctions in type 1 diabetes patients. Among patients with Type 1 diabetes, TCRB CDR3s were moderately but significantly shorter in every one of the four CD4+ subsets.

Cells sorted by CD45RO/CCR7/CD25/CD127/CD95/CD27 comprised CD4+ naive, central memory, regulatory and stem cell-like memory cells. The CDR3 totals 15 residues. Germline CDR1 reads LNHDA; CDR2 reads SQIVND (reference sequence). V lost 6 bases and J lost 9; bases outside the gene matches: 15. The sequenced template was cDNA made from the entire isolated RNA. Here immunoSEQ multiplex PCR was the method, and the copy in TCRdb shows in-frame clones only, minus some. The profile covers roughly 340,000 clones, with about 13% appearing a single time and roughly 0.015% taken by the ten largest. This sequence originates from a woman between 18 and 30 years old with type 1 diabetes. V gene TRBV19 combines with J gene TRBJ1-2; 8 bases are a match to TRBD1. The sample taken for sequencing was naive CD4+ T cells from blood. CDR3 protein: CASSPHMDREVSYTF. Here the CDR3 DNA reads TGTGCCAGTAGCCCCCACATGGACAGGGAAGTAAGCTACACCTTC.